Ten or more counts support the clone carrying this T cell receptor (beta chain). Authors' analysis steps: By means of reference gene primer amplification, nucleated cell counts were estimated. This table comes from immunoSEQ multiplex PCR, and its TCRdb copy is limited to in-frame clones, with some not included. D and trimming were read from the DNA, whereas the V and J calls and clone size are those reported in that table. The sample has about 150,000 clones, under 80% seen once. CDR3 length: 19 amino acids. Germline V gene data show CDR1 as MDHEN and CDR2 as SYDVKM. J was trimmed by 4 bases and V by 2 bases; bases with no gene match: 15. The sample belongs to a study of blood T cell repertoires in COVID-19. Study overall: Collection of acute and convalescent COVID-19 samples took place in the United States, Italy and Spain. T cells, B-cell-depleted T cells, or PBMCs provided the cDNA or gDNA that served as material.

The chain combines TRBV28 with TRBJ2-3; 10 bases map to TRBD2. The specimen was peripheral blood. The clonotype comes from a man between 60 and 75 years old with acute or convalescent COVID-19. CDR3 nucleotides: TGTGCCAGCAGTTTAATCGCTGGACTAGCGGAACAGACGTCAGATACGCAGTATTTT. This encodes CASSLIAGLAEQTSDTQYF.